A few counts support the clone carrying this T cell receptor beta chain. Its antigen is unidentified. V was pared by 4 bases and J by 3 bases, with 7 bases of the junction left unmatched. From germline, CDR1 is SGHRS and CDR2 YFSETQ. The CDR3 has 15 residues. TCRdb reprocessed the 5' RACE reads with MiXCR, giving one entry per CDR3 protein. The sample holds about 550,000 distinct CDR3 sequences; about a fifth are singletons and the top ten take around 0.48%. The record originates from a study of identical twins. General observations from the study: Twin-shared out-of-frame alpha sequences were enriched for low generation probability. Cord blood's abundant beta clonotypes had fewer insertions, unlike memory repertoires. The authors noted that invariant MAIT and iNKT cells could partly confound zero-insertion analyses.

The same sample was also studied in work on yellow fever vaccine responses in identical twins. That source adds: After vaccination, twins' T cell response reportedly seemed partly convergent, partly personalized.

Source material: CD4+ T cells sorted from blood. The chain combines TRBV5-1 with TRBJ2-7; 10 bases match TRBD2. The sequence was collected from a woman younger than 30 in good health. This chain's CDR3 is CASSDGAGGHYEQYF. The CDR3 region has the DNA TGCGCCAGCAGCGACGGAGCGGGAGGGCACTACGAGCAGTACTTC.